This TCR beta chain is from a study of CD8+ T cells in alopecia areata. Study-wide results and limits: Affected lesional scalp, above all in alopecia totalis/universalis, was more clonal than normal scalp.

Punch biopsies of lesional scalp, plus peripheral blood, were taken from alopecia areata patients. This clone was observed a few times. Its antigen remains unidentified. This CDR3 is 14 amino acids long. Germline CDR1 is SQVTM and CDR2 is ANQGSEA. V shed 3 bases and J 3 bases; nucleotides not matched to a gene: 6. In each case, RNA was isolated and then reverse transcribed into cDNA as the sequencing template. Sequencing used immunoSEQ multiplex PCR; TCRdb keeps in-frame clones, though not all of them. The sample lists 120,000 to 150,000 clones; approximately 45% were seen once. The receptor was isolated from a human donor with alopecia areata. Input material: CD4+ T cells sorted from blood. The V call is TRBV29-1, the J call TRBJ2-7; 9 bases are shared with TRBD1. In DNA form, the CDR3 reads TGCAGCGTTGATTCTGGGACAGGGAACTACGAGCAGTACTTC. The encoded protein is CSVDSGTGNYEQYF.